Listed here is a single TCR beta chain. The data belong to a study of blood T cell repertoires in COVID-19. V was cut by 3 bases and J by 6 bases, with 12 bases left in between. The length of the CDR3 is 13 residues. CDR1 and CDR2 from the germline V gene are MDHEN and SYDVKM. TCRdb's table, derived via immunoSEQ multiplex PCR, lists solely in-frame clones and lacks some. Among tens of thousands of clones listed, around 90% were seen once. Sequencing input: peripheral blood. The receptor was isolated from a human donor in a cohort sampled during active COVID-19. J is TRBJ2-7 and V is TRBV28; unclear D gene. This CDR3 reads CASSFDSGGEQYF. The CDR3 DNA sequence: TGTGCCAGCAGTTTCGACTCGGGTGGCGAGCAGTACTTC.